The 5 T cell receptor beta chains below come from one sample, sequenced in a study of shared clonotypes between healthy human individuals. Some clones are missing from TCRdb's copy, which holds only in-frame ones; the method was immunoSEQ multiplex PCR. The sample lists under 1,900,000 clones, around 98.5% seen once, with 0.3% to 0.45% in the top ten. What was sequenced was naive CD4+ T cells sorted from blood. Subset denoted: CD45RA+ positively selected. Receptors were obtained from a man younger than 40 in good health.

The rearrangement joins TRBV6-6 to TRBJ2-1, with no clear D. The CDR3 totals 12 residues. Trimming left V 6 bases short and J 7 bases short, with 10 bases between. Germline V gene data show CDR1 as MNHNY and CDR2 as SVGAGI (reference sequence). CDR3 sequence (DNA): TGTGCCAGCAGACGACGACAAAATGAGCAGTTCTTC. Translating it yields CASRRRQNEQFF.

This chain uses TRBV7-8 with TRBJ2-5; 10 bases line up with TRBD2. Trimming removed 1 base from V and 5 bases from J; junction bases left unmatched: 7. The CDR3 is made up of 16 amino acids. Germline V gene data show CDR1 as SGHVS and CDR2 as FQNEAQ. CDR3 loop: CASSLGSSGRGETQYF. CDR3 DNA sequence: TGTGCCAGCAGCTTAGGCTCTAGCGGGAGAGGGGAGACCCAGTACTTC.

The rearrangement joins TRBV5-1 to TRBJ2-1, with D maybe TRBD1 (6 bases). Germline assignment: CDR1 SGHRS and CDR2 YFSETQ. V lost 5 bases and J 6 bases, leaving 21 bases between the germline ends. This CDR3 is built from 16 residues. CDR3 sequence reads: CASSPTGSGVINEQFF. The CDR3 region has the DNA TGCGCCAGCAGTCCAACAGGGTCGGGTGTGATCAATGAGCAGTTCTTC.

V gene TRBV4-3 combines with J gene TRBJ1-4; D gene uncertain. Trimming shortened V by 0 bases and J by 8 bases, and 13 bases separated the two germline ends. This CDR3 has 15 residues. Per the germline V gene, CDR1 is LGHNA and CDR2 is YSLEER. DNA for the CDR3: TGCGCCAGCAGCCAAGAGGTGGCCCGAGGGGAAAAACTGTTTTTT. This encodes CASSQEVARGEKLFF.

This rearrangement joins TRBV5-1 to TRBJ1-1; 7 nucleotides match TRBD1. V was pared by 3 bases and J by 3 bases, with 14 bases of the junction left unmatched. The CDR3 contains 17 residues. Per the germline V gene, CDR1 is SGHRS and CDR2 is YFSETQ. The CDR3 DNA follows: TGCGCCAGCAGCTCCCTGCGGGACAGCCAAGTCTACACTGAAGCTTTCTTT. This sequence encodes CASSSLRDSQVYTEAFF.